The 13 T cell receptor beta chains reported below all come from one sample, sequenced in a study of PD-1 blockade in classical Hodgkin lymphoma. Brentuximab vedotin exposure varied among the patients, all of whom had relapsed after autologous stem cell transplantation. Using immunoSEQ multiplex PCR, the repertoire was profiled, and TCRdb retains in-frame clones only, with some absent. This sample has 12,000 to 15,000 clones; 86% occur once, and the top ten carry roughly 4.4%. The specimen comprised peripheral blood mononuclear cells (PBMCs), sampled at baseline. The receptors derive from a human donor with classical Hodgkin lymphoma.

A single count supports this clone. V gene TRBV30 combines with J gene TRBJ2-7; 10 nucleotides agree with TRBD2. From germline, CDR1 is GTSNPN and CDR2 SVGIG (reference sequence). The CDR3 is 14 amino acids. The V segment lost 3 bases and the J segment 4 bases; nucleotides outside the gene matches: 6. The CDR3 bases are TGTGCCTGGAGCCCTAGCGGGAGCATTTACGAGCAGTACTTC. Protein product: CAWSPSGSIYEQYF. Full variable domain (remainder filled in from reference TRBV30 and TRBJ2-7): SQTIHQWPATLVQPVGSPLSLECTVEGTSNPNLYWYRQAAGRGLQLLFYSVGIGQISSEVPQNLSASRPQDRQFILSSKKLLLSDSGFYLCAWSPSGSIYEQYFGPGTRLTVT.

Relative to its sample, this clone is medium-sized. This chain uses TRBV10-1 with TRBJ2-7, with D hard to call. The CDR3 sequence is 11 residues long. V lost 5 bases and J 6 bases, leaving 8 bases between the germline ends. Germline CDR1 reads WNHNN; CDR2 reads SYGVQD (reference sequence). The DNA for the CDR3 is TGCGCCAGCAGTCCATTAATCGAGCAGTACTTC. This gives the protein CASSPLIEQYF.

In DNA, the CDR3 is TGTGCCAGCAGCCCGGGACCTTATAGCAATCAGCCCCAGCATTTT. It is translated as CASSPGPYSNQPQHF. V usage is TRBV6-6 and J usage is TRBJ1-5, with a weak D call TRBD1 (5 bases). This CDR3 contains 15 residues. Trimming removed 6 bases at V and 0 bases at J, with 12 bases between. Germline V gives CDR1 MNHNY, CDR2 SVGAGI (reference sequence).

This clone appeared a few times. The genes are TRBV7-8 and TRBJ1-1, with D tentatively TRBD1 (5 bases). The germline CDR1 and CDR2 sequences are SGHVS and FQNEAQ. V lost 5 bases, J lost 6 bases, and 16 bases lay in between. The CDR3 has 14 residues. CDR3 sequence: CASSIGTGGAEAFF. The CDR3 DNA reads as TGTGCCAGCAGCATCGGGACCGGTGGAGCTGAAGCTTTCTTT. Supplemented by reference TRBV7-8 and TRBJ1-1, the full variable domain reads GAGVSQSPRYKVAKRGQDVALRCDPISGHVSLFWYQQALGQGPEFLTYFQNEAQLDKSGLPSDRFFAERPEGSVSTLKIQRTQQEDSAVYLCASSIGTGGAEAFFGQGTRLTVV.

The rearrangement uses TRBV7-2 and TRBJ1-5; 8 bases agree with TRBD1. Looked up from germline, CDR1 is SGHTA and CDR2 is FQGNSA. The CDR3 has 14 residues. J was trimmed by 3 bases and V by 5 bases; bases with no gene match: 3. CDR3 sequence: CASSRTGFNQPQHF. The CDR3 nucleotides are TGTGCCAGCAGCCGGACAGGGTTCAATCAGCCCCAGCATTTT.

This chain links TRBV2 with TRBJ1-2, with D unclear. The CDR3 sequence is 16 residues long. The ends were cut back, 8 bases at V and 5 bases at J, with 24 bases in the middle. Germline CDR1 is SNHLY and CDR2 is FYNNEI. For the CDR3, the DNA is TGTGCCAGCCATTTGGATGGCCTCCTAACTGGGTATGGCTACACCTTC. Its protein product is CASHLDGLLTGYGYTF. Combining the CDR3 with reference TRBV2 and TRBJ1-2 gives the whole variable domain EPEVTQTPSHQVTQMGQEVILRCVPISNHLYFYWYRQILGQKVEFLVSFYNNEISEKSEIFDDQFSVERPDGSNFTLKIRSTKLEDSAMYFCASHLDGLLTGYGYTFGSGTRLTVV.

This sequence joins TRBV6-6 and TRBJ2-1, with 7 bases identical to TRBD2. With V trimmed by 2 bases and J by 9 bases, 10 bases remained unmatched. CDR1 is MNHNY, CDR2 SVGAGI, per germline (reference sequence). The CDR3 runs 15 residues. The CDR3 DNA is TGTGCCAGCAGTTACCCCGGGGGGTTAATTAGTGAGCAGTTCTTC. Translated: CASSYPGGLISEQFF.

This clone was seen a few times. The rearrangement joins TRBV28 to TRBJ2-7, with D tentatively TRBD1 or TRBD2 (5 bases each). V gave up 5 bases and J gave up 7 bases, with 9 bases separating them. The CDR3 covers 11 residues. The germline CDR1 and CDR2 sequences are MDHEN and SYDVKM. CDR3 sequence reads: CASSGTAEQYF. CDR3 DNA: TGTGCCAGCAGTGGGACGGCAGAGCAGTACTTC.

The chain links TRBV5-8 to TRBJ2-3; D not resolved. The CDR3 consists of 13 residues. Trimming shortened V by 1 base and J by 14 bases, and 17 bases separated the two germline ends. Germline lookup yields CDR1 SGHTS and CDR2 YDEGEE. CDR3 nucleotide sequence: TGTGCCAGCAGCTTGTTAGCAGCACAGTTTCCGTATTTT. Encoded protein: CASSLLAAQFPYF.

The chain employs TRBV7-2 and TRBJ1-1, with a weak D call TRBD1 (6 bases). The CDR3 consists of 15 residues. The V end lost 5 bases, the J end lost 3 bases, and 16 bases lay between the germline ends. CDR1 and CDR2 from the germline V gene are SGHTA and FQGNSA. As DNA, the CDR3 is TGTGCCAGCAGCCTGGGACATCTTAGGGACACTGAAGCTTTCTTT. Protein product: CASSLGHLRDTEAFF.

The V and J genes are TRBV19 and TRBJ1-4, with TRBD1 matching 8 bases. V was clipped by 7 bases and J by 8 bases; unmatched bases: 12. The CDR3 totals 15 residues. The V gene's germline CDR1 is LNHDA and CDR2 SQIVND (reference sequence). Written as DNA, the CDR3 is TGTGCCAGTACCGCTATTGGACAGGGCGAAGAAAAACTGTTTTTT. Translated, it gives CASTAIGQGEEKLFF.

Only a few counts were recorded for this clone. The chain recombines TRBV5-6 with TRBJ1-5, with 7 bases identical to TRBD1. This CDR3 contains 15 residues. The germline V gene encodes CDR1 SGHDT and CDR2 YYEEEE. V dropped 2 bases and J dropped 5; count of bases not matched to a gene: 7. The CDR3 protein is CASSFYQGGHQPQHF. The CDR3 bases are TGTGCCAGCAGCTTTTACCAGGGGGGACATCAGCCCCAGCATTTT.

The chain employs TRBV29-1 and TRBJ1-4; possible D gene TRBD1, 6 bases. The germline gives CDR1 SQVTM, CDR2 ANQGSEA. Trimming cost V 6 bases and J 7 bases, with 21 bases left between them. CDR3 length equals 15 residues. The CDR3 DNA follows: TGCAGCGTGGGACACCTCGAGACAGAACCTGAAAAACTGTTTTTT. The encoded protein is CSVGHLETEPEKLFF. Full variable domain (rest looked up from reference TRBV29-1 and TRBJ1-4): SAVISQKPSRDICQRGTSLTIQCQVDSQVTMMFWYRQQPGQSLTLIATANQGSEATYESGFVIDKFPISRPNLTFSTLTVSNMSPEDSSIYLCSVGHLETEPEKLFFGSGTQLSVL.